This T cell receptor beta chain was sequenced for a study of a mutant IDH1 vaccine in newly diagnosed glioma. About the research overall: Treated patients, averaging approximately 40 years, were about 60% male and around 40% female. The timing of visit V12 was week 35, and that of visit V13 was week 47.

The germline V gene encodes CDR1 MNHEY and CDR2 SMNVEV (reference sequence). The V segment lost 7 bases and the J segment 7 bases; nucleotides outside the gene matches: 10. This CDR3 contains 15 residues. Time point of the sample: week 35, safety follow-up. Alongside topical imiquimod, each dose of vaccine comprised 300 ug of mutant IDH1 20-mer peptide. Donor tumors were new WHO grade 3 or 4 IDH1-mutant, ATRX-lost astrocytomas. The assay was immunoSEQ multiplex PCR, and TCRdb's table has in-frame clones only and misses some. This repertoire shows approximately 47,000 clones, around 89% found once; its top ten account for 5.7%. A remark on this clone: Antigen: not known.

This receptor was obtained from a woman in her thirties or forties with glioma. The sequencing used PBMCs, collected from a glioma patient whose treatment included an IDH1 peptide vaccine. The chain carries TRBV27 and TRBJ2-1; 10 bases agree with TRBD2. The CDR3: CASTSGRALSNEQFF. CDR3 bases: TGTGCCAGCACGAGCGGGAGGGCCTTGAGTAATGAGCAGTTCTTC.